The 26 T cell receptor beta chains below were found in one sample sequenced in a study of T cell responses to AZD1222 COVID-19 vaccine. The table came from immunoSEQ multiplex PCR; TCRdb's copy has only in-frame clones and leaves some out. This table has under 200,000 clones, about 89% appearing once. The source was peripheral blood, collected on day 0 of AZD1222 vaccination. These receptors were obtained from an adult in good health.

V gene TRBV11-2 combines with J gene TRBJ2-7, with TRBD1 matching 8 bases. V trimming: 5 bases; J trimming: 7 bases; junction bases outside the gene matches: 10. The V gene's germline CDR1 is SGHAT and CDR2 FQNNGV. This CDR3 spans 14 amino acids. The CDR3 loop reads CASSPWDRQKEQYF. The DNA of the CDR3 is TGTGCCAGCAGCCCCTGGGACAGGCAAAAAGAGCAGTACTTC.

V gene TRBV27 combines with J gene TRBJ1-6; 7 bases agree with TRBD1. The CDR3 sequence is 14 residues long. Germline assignment: CDR1 MNHEY and CDR2 SMNVEV (reference sequence). The V gene end was trimmed by 8 bases and the J gene end by 8 bases; junction bases not matched to a gene: 9. The CDR3 spells CASVRQGGDSPLHF. The CDR3 bases are TGTGCCAGCGTTAGGCAGGGGGGAGATTCACCCCTCCACTTT.

V gene TRBV28 combines with J gene TRBJ1-3; D possibly corresponds to TRBD1 (6 bases). This CDR3 is built from 15 residues. The germline gives CDR1 MDHEN, CDR2 SYDVKM. V lost 6 bases, J lost 0 bases, and 12 bases lay in between. CDR3 residues: CASRPGQSSGNTIYF. The CDR3 DNA follows: TGTGCCAGCAGACCCGGACAGAGCTCTGGAAACACCATATATTTT.

This chain joins TRBV28 and TRBJ1-3; possible D gene TRBD1, 5 bases. The germline V gene has CDR1 MDHEN and CDR2 SYDVKM. The CDR3 sequence is 16 residues long. V was clipped by 7 bases and J by 0 bases, with 16 bases between them. The CDR3 nucleotides read TGTGCCAGCACCCCAATGGGGGAAGGCTCTGGAAACACCATATATTTT. Protein sequence: CASTPMGEGSGNTIYF.

This chain uses TRBV19 with TRBJ2-7; 9 bases agree with TRBD1. Per germline, CDR1 LNHDA and CDR2 SQIVND (reference sequence). With V trimmed by 4 bases and J by 3 bases, 16 bases remained unmatched. The CDR3 is 18 residues long. CDR3 in amino acids: CASSNSTIYATGGYEQYF. The CDR3 DNA reads as TGTGCCAGTAGTAACTCCACCATATATGCGACAGGGGGCTACGAGCAGTACTTC.

The rearrangement links TRBV14 to TRBJ2-7, with a tentative D call TRBD1 (5 bases). Germline V CDR1 and CDR2: SGHDN, FVKESK. V was trimmed by 1 base and J by 2 bases, leaving 18 bases between them. The CDR3 length is 17 residues. The CDR3: CASSQVGRAGTTYEQYF. The CDR3 nucleotides read TGTGCCAGCAGCCAAGTTGGCAGGGCAGGAACGACCTACGAGCAGTACTTC.

The chain employs TRBV28 and TRBJ1-1; 7 positions match TRBD1. V gave up 6 bases and J gave up 3 bases; unmatched junction bases: 4. Germline V gene data show CDR1 as MDHEN and CDR2 as SYDVKM. The CDR3 covers 13 residues. The CDR3 here is CASREGGYTEAFF. The CDR3 DNA follows: TGTGCCAGCAGGGAAGGGGGCTACACTGAAGCTTTCTTT.

V and J are TRBV2 and TRBJ2-7, with D maybe TRBD1 (5 bases). Germline CDR1 SNHLY, CDR2 FYNNEI. Trimming stripped 6 bases from V and 4 bases from J, with 10 bases between. The CDR3 runs 12 residues. DNA of the CDR3: TGTGCCAGCAGGGGCGACAGTTACGAGCAGTACTTC. Its protein product is CASRGDSYEQYF.

The chain couples TRBV7-6 to TRBJ2-7; no firm D call. The V gene lost 2 bases and the J gene lost 0 bases, with 17 bases spanning the gap. The germline V gene encodes CDR1 SGHVS and CDR2 FNYEAQ. This CDR3 spans 17 amino acids. CDR3 in DNA: TGTGCCAGCAGCTTAAGCGTTCCCTTCGGTTCCTCCTACGAGCAGTACTTC. This codes for CASSLSVPFGSSYEQYF.

The chain has TRBV19 and TRBJ1-5; D may be TRBD1 (6 bases). There are 15 residues in the CDR3. CDR1 and CDR2 from the germline V gene are LNHDA and SQIVND (reference sequence). The V gene lost 7 bases and the J gene lost 1 base, with 14 bases spanning the gap. As DNA, the CDR3 is TGTGCCAGTAACCTTCAGGGGCCGAGCAATCAGCCCCAGCATTTT. The encoded protein is CASNLQGPSNQPQHF.

The CDR3, as DNA: TGTGCCAGCAGCATGGGACAGGCTGAGGCTGAAGCTTTCTTT. It yields the protein CASSMGQAEAEAFF. The rearrangement uses TRBV7-2 and TRBJ1-1; 8 bases line up with TRBD1. This CDR3 is 14 amino acids long. The ends lost 5 bases at V and 6 bases at J; junction bases unmatched: 8. Germline values: CDR1 SGHTA, CDR2 FQGNSA.

The chain couples TRBV19 to TRBJ1-2, with 9 bases fitting TRBD1. This CDR3 spans 13 amino acids. Germline V gene lookup returns CDR1 LNHDA and CDR2 SQIVND (reference sequence). The V segment lost 6 bases and the J segment 6 bases; nucleotides outside the gene matches: 5. The CDR3, as DNA: TGTGCCAGTAGGATTGGGACAGGGAATGGCTACACCTTC. It specifies CASRIGTGNGYTF.

V gene TRBV10-1 combines with J gene TRBJ1-4; 7 bases match TRBD1. CDR1 and CDR2 from the germline V gene are WNHNN and SYGVQD (reference sequence). Trimming at V came to 8 bases and at J to 5 bases, leaving 5 bases not matched to a gene. The CDR3 is 13 residues long. CDR3 nucleotides: TGCGCCAGCCGGGACAGCGGAAATGAAAAACTGTTTTTT. Protein sequence: CASRDSGNEKLFF.

The rearrangement joins TRBV5-3 to TRBJ2-7, with D hard to call. TRBV5-3 is an open reading frame, and its role is uncertain. The CDR3 has 14 residues. V lost 0 bases, J lost 2 bases, and 9 bases lay in between. The CDR3 spells CARSLGLPTYEQYF. The CDR3 region has the DNA TGTGCCAGAAGCTTGGGACTCCCAACCTACGAGCAGTACTTC.

The chain is built from TRBV11-3 and TRBJ2-1; 9 bases are a match to TRBD2. CDR1 is SGHNT, CDR2 YENEEA, per germline. CDR3 length: 13 residues. V lost 7 bases, J lost 6 bases, and 4 bases stayed unmatched. This CDR3 is CASKGGGANEQFF. The CDR3 coding sequence is TGTGCCAGCAAAGGCGGGGGGGCCAATGAGCAGTTCTTC.

V is TRBV7-9 and J is TRBJ2-7, with D uncertain. CDR1 and CDR2 (germline): SEHNR, FQNEAQ (reference sequence). The CDR3 runs to 12 residues. The V end was cut by 3 bases, the J end by 7 bases, with 10 bases between. The CDR3 nucleotides read TGTGCCAGCAGCTTTGGTAGCACGGAGCAGTACTTC. Its translation is CASSFGSTEQYF.

The chain combines TRBV27 with TRBJ2-7; perhaps TRBD2 as D (6 bases). The CDR3 consists of 15 residues. The V end lost 7 bases, the J end lost 2 bases, and 18 bases lay between the germline ends. Germline assignment: CDR1 MNHEY and CDR2 SMNVEV (reference sequence). Here the CDR3 DNA reads TGTGCCAGCACGTCCTGGGGACTCCTTACCTACGAGCAGTACTTC. It yields the protein CASTSWGLLTYEQYF.

The chain is built from TRBV6-1 and TRBJ1-2; tentative D call: TRBD1 (5 bases). There are 13 residues in the CDR3. Trimming removed 1 base at V and 8 bases at J, with 11 bases between. Germline V gene sequence: CDR1 MNHNS, CDR2 SASEGT. In DNA form, the CDR3 reads TGTGCCAGCAGTGAAGACAGGACGCAGGGCTACACCTTC. This codes for CASSEDRTQGYTF.

This clone was counted a single time. The chain uses TRBV9 and TRBJ1-2; possible D gene TRBD1, 5 bases. V lost 0 bases, J lost 3 bases, and 12 bases lay in between. Germline V gene sequence: CDR1 SGDLS, CDR2 YYNGEE. CDR3 size: 15 residues. CDR3 DNA: TGTGCCAGCAGCGTAGGCCCCAGGGATGACTATGGCTACACCTTC. Translating it yields CASSVGPRDDYGYTF.

The chain combines TRBV5-1 with TRBJ2-5; the match to TRBD1 covers 8 bases. Looked up from germline, CDR1 is SGHRS and CDR2 is YFSETQ. J lost 5 bases, V lost 4 bases, and 4 bases had no gene match. The length of the CDR3 is 13 residues. The CDR3 protein is CASSRGQVETQYF. CDR3 DNA sequence: TGCGCCAGCAGCCGGGGACAGGTGGAGACCCAGTACTTC.

The chain carries TRBV19 and TRBJ1-3; a possible D gene is TRBD1 (5 bases). This CDR3 contains 16 residues. The V gene lost 3 bases and the J gene lost 4 bases, with 16 bases spanning the gap. Germline V gene sequence: CDR1 LNHDA, CDR2 SQIVND (reference sequence). CDR3 residues: CASSIWGALLGNTIYF. In DNA form, the CDR3 reads TGTGCCAGTAGTATTTGGGGCGCTCTTCTCGGAAACACCATATATTTT.

The chain recombines TRBV20-1 with TRBJ1-4; a weak D match, TRBD1 (6 bases). Germline CDR1 is DFQATT and CDR2 is SNEGSKA (reference sequence). The CDR3 runs 11 residues. With 6 bases removed from V and 8 bases from J, the gap between germline ends came to 10 bases. CDR3 nucleotides: TGCAGTGCGTCAGGGGAGGAAAAACTGTTTTTT. As protein: CSASGEEKLFF.

Remarks on this clone: Lacking the conserved final phenylalanine or tryptophan, this CDR3 likely reflects a read error. The limits of the CDR3 on the DNA are not certain, so only TCRdb's listed CDR3 is given. The gene calls are TRBV28 and TRBJ1-1; the listed D gene, TRBD1, was not tested against the DNA. Termini included, the CDR3 measures 12 amino acids. Germline V gives CDR1 MDHEN, CDR2 SYDVKM. This chain's CDR3 is CASSLLGQGSVV.

The rearrangement uses TRBV6-5 and TRBJ1-1, with 8 bases fitting TRBD1. Germline CDR1 and CDR2: MNHEY and SVGAGI. CDR3 length equals 13 residues. V lost 0 bases, J lost 8 bases, and 2 bases stayed unmatched. The chain's CDR3 is CASSYSYRGEAFF. DNA of the CDR3: TGTGCCAGCAGTTACTCGTACAGGGGGGAAGCTTTCTTT.

The gene calls are TRBV5-1 and TRBJ1-5; no clear D. This CDR3 is built from 16 residues. V gave up 4 bases and J gave up 0 bases, with 14 bases separating them. Germline CDR1 is SGHRS and CDR2 is YFSETQ. CDR3 in DNA: TGCGCCAGCAGCCCTGTAGACATTCCTAGCAATCAGCCCCAGCATTTT. Translation gives CASSPVDIPSNQPQHF.

This clone was seen a single time. The chain employs TRBV4-3 and TRBJ1-6, with D possibly TRBD1 on 5 matching bases. V lost 4 bases, J lost 10 bases, and 17 bases lay in between. CDR1 is LGHNA and CDR2 is YSLEER in the germline V gene. This CDR3 comprises 15 residues. The CDR3 region has the DNA TGCGCCAGCAGCCCCGGGACGCTCTTAGGGTCACCCCTCCACTTT. This sequence encodes CASSPGTLLGSPLHF.